The following is a T cell receptor (beta chain) sequence with its context. Antigen: not known. The data are from a study of somatic mutations in cytotoxic T cells in rheumatoid arthritis. Across the study: Certain V beta antibody-stained T-cell populations, V beta1+ cells sequenced for TCRB among them, were flow-sorted to nearly 100% purity.

Study-level findings and limits: Some patients, about an eighth of the roughly 65, had a largest CD8+ clone that exceeded 20% of CD8+ cells.

Per the original data handling: Among patient CD8+ clones larger than 1%, matches to published virus-specific TCRB sequences were rare. The repertoire was sequenced with immunoSEQ multiplex PCR; TCRdb's copy has only in-frame clones and lacks some. V and J calls and clone size follow that table, whereas D and trimming were derived from the DNA. The repertoire holds some 16,000 clones, with about 74% as singletons. Positively selected by magnetic beads, CD4+ and CD8+ cells were purity-checked by flow cytometry. J gave up 10 bases and V 6 bases, and 9 bases lay outside the gene matches. There are 15 residues in the CDR3. Germline lookup yields CDR1 MNHEY and CDR2 SVGAGI.

The sample consisted of CD8+ T cells sorted from blood. The TCR sequence derives from an adult with rheumatoid arthritis. The V call is TRBV6-5, the J call TRBJ2-1, with 13 nucleotides matching TRBD2. The CDR3 reads CASRSTSGGAWEQFF. In DNA form, the CDR3 reads TGTGCCAGCAGATCCACTAGCGGGGGGGCTTGGGAGCAGTTCTTC.